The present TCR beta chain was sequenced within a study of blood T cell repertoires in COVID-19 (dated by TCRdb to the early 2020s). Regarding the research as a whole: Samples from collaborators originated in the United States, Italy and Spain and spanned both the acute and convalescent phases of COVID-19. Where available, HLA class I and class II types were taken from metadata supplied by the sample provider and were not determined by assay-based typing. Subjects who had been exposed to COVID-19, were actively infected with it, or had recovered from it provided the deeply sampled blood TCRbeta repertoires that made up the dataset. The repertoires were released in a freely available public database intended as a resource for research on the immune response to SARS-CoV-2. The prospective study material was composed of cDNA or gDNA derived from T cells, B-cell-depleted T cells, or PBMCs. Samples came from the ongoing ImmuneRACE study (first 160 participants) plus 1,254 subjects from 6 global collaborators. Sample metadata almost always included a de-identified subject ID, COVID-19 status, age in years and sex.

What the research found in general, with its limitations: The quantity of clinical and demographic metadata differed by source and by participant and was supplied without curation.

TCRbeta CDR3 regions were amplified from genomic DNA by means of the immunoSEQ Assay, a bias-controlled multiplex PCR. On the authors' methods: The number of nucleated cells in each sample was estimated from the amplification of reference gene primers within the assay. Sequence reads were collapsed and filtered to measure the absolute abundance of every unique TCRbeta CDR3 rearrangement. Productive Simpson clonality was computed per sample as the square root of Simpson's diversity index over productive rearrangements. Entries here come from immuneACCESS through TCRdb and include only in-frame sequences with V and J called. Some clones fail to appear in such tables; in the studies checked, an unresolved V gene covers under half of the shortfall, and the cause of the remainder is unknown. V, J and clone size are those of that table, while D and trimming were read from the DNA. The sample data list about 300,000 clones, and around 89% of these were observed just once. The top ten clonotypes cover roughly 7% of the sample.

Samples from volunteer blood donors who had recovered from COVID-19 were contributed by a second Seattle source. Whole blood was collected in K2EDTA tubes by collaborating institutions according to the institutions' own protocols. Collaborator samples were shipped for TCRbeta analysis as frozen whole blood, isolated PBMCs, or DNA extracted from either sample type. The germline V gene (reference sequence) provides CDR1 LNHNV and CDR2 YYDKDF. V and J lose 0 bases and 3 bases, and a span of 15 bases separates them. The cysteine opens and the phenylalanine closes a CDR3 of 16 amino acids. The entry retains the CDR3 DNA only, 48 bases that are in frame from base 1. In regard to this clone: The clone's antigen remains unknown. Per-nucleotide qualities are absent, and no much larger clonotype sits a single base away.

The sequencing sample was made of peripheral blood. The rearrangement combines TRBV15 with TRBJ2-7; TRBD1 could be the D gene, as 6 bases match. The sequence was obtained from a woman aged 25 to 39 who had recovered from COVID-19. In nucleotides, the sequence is TGTGCCACCAGCAGAGATCTTGTATCCAGGGGCTACGAGCAGTACTTC. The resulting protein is CATSRDLVSRGYEQYF.